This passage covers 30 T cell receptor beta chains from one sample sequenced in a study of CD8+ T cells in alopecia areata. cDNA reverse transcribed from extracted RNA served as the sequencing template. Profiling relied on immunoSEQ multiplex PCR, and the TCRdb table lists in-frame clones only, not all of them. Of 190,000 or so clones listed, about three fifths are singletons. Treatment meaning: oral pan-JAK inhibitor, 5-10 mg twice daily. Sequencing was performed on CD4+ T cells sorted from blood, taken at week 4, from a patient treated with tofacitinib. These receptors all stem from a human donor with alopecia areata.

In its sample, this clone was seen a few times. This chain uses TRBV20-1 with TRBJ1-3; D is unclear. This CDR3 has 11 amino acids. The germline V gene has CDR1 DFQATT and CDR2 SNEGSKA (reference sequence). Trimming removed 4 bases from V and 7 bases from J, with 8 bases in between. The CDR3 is CSAKEENTIYF. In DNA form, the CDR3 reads TGCAGTGCTAAGGAGGAGAACACCATATATTTT.

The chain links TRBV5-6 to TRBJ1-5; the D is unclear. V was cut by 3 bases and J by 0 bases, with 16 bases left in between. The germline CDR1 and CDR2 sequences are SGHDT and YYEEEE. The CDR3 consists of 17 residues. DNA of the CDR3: TGTGCCAGCAGCTCCCCGGGCCCAGACAATAGCAATCAGCCCCAGCATTTT. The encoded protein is CASSSPGPDNSNQPQHF.

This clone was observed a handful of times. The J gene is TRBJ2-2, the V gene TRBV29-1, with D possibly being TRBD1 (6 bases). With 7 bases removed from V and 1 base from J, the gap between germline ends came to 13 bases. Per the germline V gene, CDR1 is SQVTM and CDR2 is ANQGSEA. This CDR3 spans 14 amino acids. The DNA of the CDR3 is TGCAGCGCGGTGGGACATCTGAACACCGGGGAGCTGTTTTTT. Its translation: CSAVGHLNTGELFF.

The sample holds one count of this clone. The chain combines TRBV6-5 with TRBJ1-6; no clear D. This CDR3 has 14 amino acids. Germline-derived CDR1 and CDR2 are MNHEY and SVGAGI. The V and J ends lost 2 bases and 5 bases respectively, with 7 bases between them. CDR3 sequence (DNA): TGTGCCAGCAGTTACCGCCAAAATAATTCACCCCTCCACTTT. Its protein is CASSYRQNNSPLHF.

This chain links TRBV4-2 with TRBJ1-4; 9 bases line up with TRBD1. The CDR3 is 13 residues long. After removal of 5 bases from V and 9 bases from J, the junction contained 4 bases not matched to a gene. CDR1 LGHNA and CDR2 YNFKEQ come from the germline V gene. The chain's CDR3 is CASSSGTGQKLFF. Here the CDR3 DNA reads TGTGCCAGCAGCAGCGGGACAGGGCAAAAACTGTTTTTT.

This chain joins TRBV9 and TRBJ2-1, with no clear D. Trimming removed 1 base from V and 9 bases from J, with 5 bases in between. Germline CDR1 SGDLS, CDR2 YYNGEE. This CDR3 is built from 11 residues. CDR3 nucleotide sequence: TGTGCCAGCAGCGTAACAGCTGAGCAGTTCTTC. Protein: CASSVTAEQFF. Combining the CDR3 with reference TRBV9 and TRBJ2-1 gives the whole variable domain DSGVTQTPKHLITATGQRVTLRCSPRSGDLSVYWYQQSLDQGLQFLIQYYNGEERAKGNILERFSAQQFPDLHSELNLSSLELGDSALYFCASSVTAEQFFGPGTRLTVL.

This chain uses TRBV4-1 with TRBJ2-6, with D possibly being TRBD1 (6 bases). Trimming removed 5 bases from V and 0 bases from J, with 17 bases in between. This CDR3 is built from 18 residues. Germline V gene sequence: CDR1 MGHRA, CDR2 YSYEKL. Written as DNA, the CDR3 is TGCGCCAGCAGCGACATACAGGGACACCTCTCTGGGGCCAACGTCCTGACTTTC. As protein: CASSDIQGHLSGANVLTF.

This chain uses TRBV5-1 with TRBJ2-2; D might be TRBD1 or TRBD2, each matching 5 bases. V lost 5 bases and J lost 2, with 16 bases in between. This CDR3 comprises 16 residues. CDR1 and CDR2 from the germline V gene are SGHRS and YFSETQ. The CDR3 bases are TGCGCCAGCAGGGCCGGGACCTCTCGAAACACCGGGGAGCTGTTTTTT. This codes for CASRAGTSRNTGELFF.

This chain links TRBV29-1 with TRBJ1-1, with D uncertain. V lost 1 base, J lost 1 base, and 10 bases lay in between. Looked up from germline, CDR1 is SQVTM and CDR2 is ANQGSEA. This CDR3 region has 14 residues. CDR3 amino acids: CSVEVYSRNTEAFF. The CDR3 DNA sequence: TGCAGCGTTGAAGTATACAGTCGGAACACTGAAGCTTTCTTT.

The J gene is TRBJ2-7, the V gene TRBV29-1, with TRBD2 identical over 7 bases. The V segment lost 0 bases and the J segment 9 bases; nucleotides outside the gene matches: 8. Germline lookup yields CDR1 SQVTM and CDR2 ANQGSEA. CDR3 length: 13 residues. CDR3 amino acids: CSVEEGTTRGQYF. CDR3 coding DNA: TGCAGCGTTGAAGAAGGGACTACTCGGGGGCAGTACTTC.

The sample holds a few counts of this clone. In DNA form, the CDR3 reads TGTGCCATCAGTGCGGGACTCTTAGAGACCCAGTACTTC. Its protein is CAISAGLLETQYF. The rearrangement links TRBV10-3 to TRBJ2-5; TRBD2 might be the D (6 bases). Between the trimmed V and J ends, which lost 4 bases and 4 bases, there was a span of 10 bases. CDR1 ENHRY and CDR2 SYGVKD come from the germline V gene. This CDR3 is 13 amino acids long.

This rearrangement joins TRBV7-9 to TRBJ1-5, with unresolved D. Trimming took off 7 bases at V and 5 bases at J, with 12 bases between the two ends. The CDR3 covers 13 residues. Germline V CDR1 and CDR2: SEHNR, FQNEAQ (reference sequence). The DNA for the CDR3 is TGTGCCAGCACCCTGGACGGTTATCAGCCCCAGCATTTT. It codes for CASTLDGYQPQHF.

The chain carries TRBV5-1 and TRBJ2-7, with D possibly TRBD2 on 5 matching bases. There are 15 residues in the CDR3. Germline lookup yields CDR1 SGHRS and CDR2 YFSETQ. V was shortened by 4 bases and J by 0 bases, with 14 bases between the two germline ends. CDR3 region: CASSPLAESSYEQYF. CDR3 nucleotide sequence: TGCGCCAGCAGCCCCCTAGCAGAAAGCTCCTACGAGCAGTACTTC. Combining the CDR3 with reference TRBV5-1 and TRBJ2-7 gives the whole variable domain KAGVTQTPRYLIKTRGQQVTLSCSPISGHRSVSWYQQTPGQGLQFLFEYFSETQRNKGNFPGRFSGRQFSNSRSEMNVSTLELGDSALYLCASSPLAESSYEQYFGPGTRLTVT.

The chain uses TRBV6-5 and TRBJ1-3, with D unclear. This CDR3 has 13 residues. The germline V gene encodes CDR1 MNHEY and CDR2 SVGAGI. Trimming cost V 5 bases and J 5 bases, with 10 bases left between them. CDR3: CASSPPERNTIYF. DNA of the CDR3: TGTGCCAGCAGTCCGCCAGAAAGAAACACCATATATTTT.

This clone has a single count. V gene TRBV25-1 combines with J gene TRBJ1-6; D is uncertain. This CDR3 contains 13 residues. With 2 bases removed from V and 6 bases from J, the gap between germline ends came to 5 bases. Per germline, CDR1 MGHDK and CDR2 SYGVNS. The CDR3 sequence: CASSERGNSPLHF. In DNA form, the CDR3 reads TGTGCCAGCAGTGAACGGGGTAATTCACCCCTCCACTTT.

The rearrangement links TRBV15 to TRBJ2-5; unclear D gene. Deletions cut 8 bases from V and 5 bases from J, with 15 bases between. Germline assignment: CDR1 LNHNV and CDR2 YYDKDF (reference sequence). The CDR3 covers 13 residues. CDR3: CATSRYRRETQYF. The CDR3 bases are TGTGCCACCTCTCGGTACCGTCGGGAGACCCAGTACTTC.

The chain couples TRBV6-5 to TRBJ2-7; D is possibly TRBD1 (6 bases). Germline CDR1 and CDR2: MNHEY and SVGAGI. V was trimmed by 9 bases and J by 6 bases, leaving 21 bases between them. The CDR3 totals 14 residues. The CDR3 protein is CASGDIPRVGEQYF. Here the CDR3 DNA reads TGTGCCAGTGGGGACATACCCCGCGTGGGCGAGCAGTACTTC.

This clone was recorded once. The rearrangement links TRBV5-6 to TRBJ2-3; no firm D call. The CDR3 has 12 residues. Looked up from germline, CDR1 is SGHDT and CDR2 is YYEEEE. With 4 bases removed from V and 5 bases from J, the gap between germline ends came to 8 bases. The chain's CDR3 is CASSLLGDTQYF. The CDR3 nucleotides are TGTGCCAGCAGCCTTTTAGGAGATACGCAGTATTTT.

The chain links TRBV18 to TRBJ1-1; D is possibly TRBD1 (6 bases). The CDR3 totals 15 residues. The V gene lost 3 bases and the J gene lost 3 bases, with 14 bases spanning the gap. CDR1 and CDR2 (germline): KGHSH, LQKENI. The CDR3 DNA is TGTGCCAGCTCACCTAACAGGGCCCCGGACACTGAAGCTTTCTTT. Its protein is CASSPNRAPDTEAFF.

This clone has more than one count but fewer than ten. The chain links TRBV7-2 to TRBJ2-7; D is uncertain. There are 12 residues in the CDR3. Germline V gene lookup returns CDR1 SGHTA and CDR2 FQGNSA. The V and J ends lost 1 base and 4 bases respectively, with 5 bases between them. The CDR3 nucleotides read TGTGCCAGCAGCTTAGAGAGTTACGAGCAGTACTTC. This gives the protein CASSLESYEQYF.

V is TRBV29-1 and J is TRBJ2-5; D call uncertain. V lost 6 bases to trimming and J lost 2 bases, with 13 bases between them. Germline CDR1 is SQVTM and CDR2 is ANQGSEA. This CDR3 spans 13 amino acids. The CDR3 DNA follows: TGCAGCGTCGGCCAGAGCCTACAAGAGACCCAGTACTTC. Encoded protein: CSVGQSLQETQYF.

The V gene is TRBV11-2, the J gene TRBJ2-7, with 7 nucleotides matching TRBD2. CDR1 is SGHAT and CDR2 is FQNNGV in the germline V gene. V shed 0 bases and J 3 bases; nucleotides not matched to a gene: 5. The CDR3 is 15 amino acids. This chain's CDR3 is CASSLEGLGRYEQYF. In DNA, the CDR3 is TGTGCCAGCAGCTTAGAAGGACTAGGGCGCTACGAGCAGTACTTC.

CDR3 DNA: TGTGCCAGCAGTTCCCCCTGGACTAGCGGGGGGGATACGGGCCGAGATACGCAGTATTTT. This translates into CASSSPWTSGGDTGRDTQYF. The V gene is TRBV28, the J gene TRBJ2-3, with 15 bases aligning to TRBD2. The CDR3 is 20 residues long. Germline assignment: CDR1 MDHEN and CDR2 SYDVKM. V dropped 4 bases and J dropped 5; count of bases not matched to a gene: 16. Filled out from reference TRBV28 and TRBJ2-3, the complete variable domain reads DVKVTQSSRYLVKRTGEKVFLECVQDMDHENMFWYRQDPGLGLRLIYFSYDVKMKEKGDIPEGYSVSREKKERFSLILESASTNQTSMYLCASSSPWTSGGDTGRDTQYFGPGTRLTVL.

Here the CDR3 reads CASSSTLAGKNTGELFF. The CDR3 DNA sequence: TGTGCCAGCAGTTCGACGCTAGCGGGGAAGAACACCGGGGAGCTGTTTTTT. The V gene is TRBV25-1, the J gene TRBJ2-2; 9 nucleotides match TRBD2. The length of the CDR3 is 17 residues. CDR1 and CDR2 (germline): MGHDK, SYGVNS. Trimming cost V 5 bases and J 1 base; bases outside gene matches: 8.

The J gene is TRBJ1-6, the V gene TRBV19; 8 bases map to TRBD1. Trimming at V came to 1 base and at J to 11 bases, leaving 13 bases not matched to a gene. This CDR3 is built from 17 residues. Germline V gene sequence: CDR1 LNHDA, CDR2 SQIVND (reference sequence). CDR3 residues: CASSIGRQGRSSAPLHF. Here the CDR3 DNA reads TGTGCCAGTAGTATAGGCAGACAGGGGAGGAGTAGCGCACCCCTCCACTTT.

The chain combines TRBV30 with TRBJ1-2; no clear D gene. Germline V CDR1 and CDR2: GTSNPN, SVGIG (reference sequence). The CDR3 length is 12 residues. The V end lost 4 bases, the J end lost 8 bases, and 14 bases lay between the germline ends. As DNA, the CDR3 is TGTGCCTGGACCCGGACCACCTTAGGCTACACCTTC. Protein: CAWTRTTLGYTF.

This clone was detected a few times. CDR3 region: CSVDSGFRETQYF. Written as DNA, the CDR3 is TGCAGCGTTGACTCAGGGTTCAGAGAGACCCAGTACTTC. This rearrangement joins TRBV29-1 to TRBJ2-5; a possible D gene is TRBD1 (5 bases). V was shortened by 3 bases and J by 4 bases, with 12 bases between the two germline ends. CDR3 length equals 13 residues. Germline lookup yields CDR1 SQVTM and CDR2 ANQGSEA.

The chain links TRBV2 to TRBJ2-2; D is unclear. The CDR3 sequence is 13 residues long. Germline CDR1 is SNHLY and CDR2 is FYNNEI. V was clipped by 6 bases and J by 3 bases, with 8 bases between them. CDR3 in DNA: TGTGCCAGCAGCGGTGTTCACACCGGGGAGCTGTTTTTT. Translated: CASSGVHTGELFF.

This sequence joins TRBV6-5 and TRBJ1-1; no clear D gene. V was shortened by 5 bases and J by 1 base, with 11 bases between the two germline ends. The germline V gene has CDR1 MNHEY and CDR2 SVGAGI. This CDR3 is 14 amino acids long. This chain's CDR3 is CASSRLSENTEAFF. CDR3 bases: TGTGCCAGCAGTCGCCTTTCGGAGAACACTGAAGCTTTCTTT.

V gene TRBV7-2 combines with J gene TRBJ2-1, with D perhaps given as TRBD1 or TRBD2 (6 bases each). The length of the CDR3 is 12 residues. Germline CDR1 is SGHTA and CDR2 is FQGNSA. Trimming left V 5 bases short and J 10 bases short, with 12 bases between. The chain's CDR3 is CASSRGGTEQFF. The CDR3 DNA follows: TGTGCCAGCAGCCGAGGGGGGACCGAGCAGTTCTTC.